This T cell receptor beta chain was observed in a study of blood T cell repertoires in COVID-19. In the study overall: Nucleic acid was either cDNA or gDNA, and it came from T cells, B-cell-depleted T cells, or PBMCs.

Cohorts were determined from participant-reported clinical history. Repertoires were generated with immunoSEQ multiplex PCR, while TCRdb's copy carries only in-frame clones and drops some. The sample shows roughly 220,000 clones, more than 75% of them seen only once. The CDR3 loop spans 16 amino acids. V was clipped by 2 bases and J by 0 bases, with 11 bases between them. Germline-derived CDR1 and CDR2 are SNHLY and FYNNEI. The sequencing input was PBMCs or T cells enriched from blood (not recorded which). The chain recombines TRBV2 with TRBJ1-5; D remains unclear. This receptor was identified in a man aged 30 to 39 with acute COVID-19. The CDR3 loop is CASSESLDFSNQPQHF. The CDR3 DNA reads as TGTGCCAGCAGTGAATCGCTAGACTTTAGCAATCAGCCCCAGCATTTT.